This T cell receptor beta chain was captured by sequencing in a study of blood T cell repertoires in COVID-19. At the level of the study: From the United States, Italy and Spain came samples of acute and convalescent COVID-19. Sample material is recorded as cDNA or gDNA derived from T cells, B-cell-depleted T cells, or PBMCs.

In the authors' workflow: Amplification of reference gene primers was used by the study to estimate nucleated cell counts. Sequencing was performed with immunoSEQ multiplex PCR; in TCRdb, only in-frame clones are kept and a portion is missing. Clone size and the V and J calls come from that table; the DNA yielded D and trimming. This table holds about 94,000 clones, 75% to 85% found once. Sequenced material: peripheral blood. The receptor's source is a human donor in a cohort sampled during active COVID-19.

CDR3 sequence reads: CASNTKDRTYGYTF. CDR3 coding DNA: TGTGCCAGCAACACAAAGGACAGGACCTATGGCTACACCTTC. The chain links TRBV5-8 to TRBJ1-2; 7 bases agree with TRBD1. The CDR3 spans 14 residues. CDR1 is SGHTS, CDR2 YDEGEE, per germline. V shed 6 bases and J 4 bases; nucleotides not matched to a gene: 9. Drawing the rest from reference TRBV5-8 and TRBJ1-2, the complete variable domain is EAGVTQSPTHLIKTRGQQATLRCSPISGHTSVYWYQQALGLGLQFLLWYDEGEERNRGNFPPRFSGRQFPNYSSELNVNALELEDSALYLCASNTKDRTYGYTFGSGTRLTVV.